This T cell receptor beta chain was recovered during a study of blood T cell repertoires in COVID-19. Overall study context: T cells, B-cell-depleted T cells, or PBMCs provided the cDNA or gDNA that served as material.

Original handling: By means of reference gene primer amplification, nucleated cell counts were estimated. The repertoire was sequenced with immunoSEQ multiplex PCR; TCRdb's copy has only in-frame clones and lacks some. V, J and clone size derive from that table, while D and trimming were established from the DNA sequence. The table lists some 170,000 clones, 80% to 90% of them singletons. With 0 bases clipped from V and 3 bases from J, the junction kept 11 bases outside the gene matches. CDR3 length: 19 amino acids. Germline V gene data show CDR1 as SGHRS and CDR2 as YFSETQ. Sequenced: peripheral blood. The J gene is TRBJ2-3, the V gene TRBV5-1; 12 bases are shared with TRBD2. The sequence was obtained from an older woman who had recovered from COVID-19. CDR3 DNA: TGCGCCAGCAGCTTGGCCGTGACTAGCGGGGGCAGGGGTACAGATACGCAGTATTTT. This translates into CASSLAVTSGGRGTDTQYF. Supplemented by reference TRBV5-1 and TRBJ2-3, the full variable domain reads KAGVTQTPRYLIKTRGQQVTLSCSPISGHRSVSWYQQTPGQGLQFLFEYFSETQRNKGNFPGRFSGRQFSNSRSEMNVSTLELGDSALYLCASSLAVTSGGRGTDTQYFGPGTRLTVL.